This TCR beta chain was profiled in a study of cytomegalovirus exposure and HLA in healthy donors. CDR1 is SGHAT and CDR2 is FQDESV in the germline V gene (reference sequence). V was pared by 2 bases and J by 3 bases, with 10 bases between. The CDR3 totals 14 residues. Note on this clone: Its antigen remains unidentified.

Primers included in the PCR were 60 Vbeta and 13 Jbeta primers. Sequencing used immunoSEQ multiplex PCR; TCRdb keeps in-frame clones, though not all of them. This table holds hundreds of thousands of clones, roughly 84% found once. Regarding the study as a whole: Earlier results showed most TCR beta V segments being productive about 87% or about 30% of the time. In a later analysis, V- and J-gene trimming of beta chains associated with a DCLRE1C missense variant, replicated independently.

The sequence derives from a girl aged 5 to 17 in good health and CMV-seronegative. Sequencing was performed on PBMCs. The V gene is TRBV11-1, the J gene TRBJ1-2; the D is unclear. CDR3: CASSLSRLHYGYTF. The CDR3 DNA follows: TGTGCCAGCAGCTTATCAAGACTACACTATGGCTACACCTTC.